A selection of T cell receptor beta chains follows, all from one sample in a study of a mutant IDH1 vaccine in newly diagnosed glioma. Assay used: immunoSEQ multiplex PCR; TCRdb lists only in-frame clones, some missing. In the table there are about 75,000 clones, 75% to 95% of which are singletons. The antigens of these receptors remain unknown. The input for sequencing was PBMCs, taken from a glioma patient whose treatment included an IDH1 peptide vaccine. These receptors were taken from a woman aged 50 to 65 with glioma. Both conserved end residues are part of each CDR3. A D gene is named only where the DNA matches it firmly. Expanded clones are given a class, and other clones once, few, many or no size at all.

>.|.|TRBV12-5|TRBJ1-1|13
CASEGLGGTEAFF
TGTGCTAGTGAGGGACTGGGGGGGACTGAAGCTTTCTTT
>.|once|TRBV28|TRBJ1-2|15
CASTPGLLSGHGYTF
TGTGCCAGCACCCCCGGGCTCCTTTCGGGGCATGGCTACACCTTC
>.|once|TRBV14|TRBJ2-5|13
CASSRGNQETQYF
TGTGCCAGCAGCCGCGGAAATCAAGAGACCCAGTACTTC
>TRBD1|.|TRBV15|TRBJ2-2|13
CATQGQTTGELFF
TGTGCCACCCAGGGACAGACAACCGGGGAGCTGTTTTTT
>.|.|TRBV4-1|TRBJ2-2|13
CASSPQFRGELFF
TGCGCCAGCAGCCCGCAGTTCCGGGGGGAGCTGTTTTTT
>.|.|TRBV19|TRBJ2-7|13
CASSIQVPYEQYF
TGTGCCAGTAGTATTCAGGTACCCTACGAGCAGTACTTC
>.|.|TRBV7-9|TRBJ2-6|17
CASSLRGRLSGANVLTF
TGTGCCAGCAGCTTACGGGGACGGCTCTCTGGGGCCAACGTCCTGACTTTC
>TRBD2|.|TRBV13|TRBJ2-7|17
CASSLPTSGGGWQGQYF
TGTGCCAGCAGCTTACCGACTAGCGGGGGTGGGTGGCAAGGGCAGTACTTC
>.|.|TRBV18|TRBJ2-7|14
CASSPTAGDAEQYF
TGTGCCAGCTCACCAACGGCAGGGGATGCCGAGCAGTACTTC
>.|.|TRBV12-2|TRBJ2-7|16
CASRSGNRGRPYEQYF
TGTGCAAGTCGCTCCGGGAACAGGGGGCGTCCCTACGAGCAGTACTTC
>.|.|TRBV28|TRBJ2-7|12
CASSPTSYEQYF
TGTGCCAGCAGTCCGACTAGTTACGAGCAGTACTTC
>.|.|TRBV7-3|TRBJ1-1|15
CASSLVEAPDTEAFF
TGTGCCAGCAGCTTAGTAGAAGCTCCGGACACTGAAGCTTTCTTT
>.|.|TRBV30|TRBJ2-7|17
CAWSHLYRGKGTYEQYF
TGTGCCTGGAGTCACCTCTATAGGGGGAAGGGTACCTACGAGCAGTACTTC
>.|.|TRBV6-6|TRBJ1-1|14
CASSYSYSNTEAFF
TGTGCCAGCAGTTACTCGTACAGTAACACTGAAGCTTTCTTT
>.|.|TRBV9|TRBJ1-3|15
CASSPQAAGGNTIYF
TGTGCCAGCAGCCCCCAGGCGGCGGGTGGAAACACCATATATTTT
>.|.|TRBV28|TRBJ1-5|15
CASSLDSGSWQPQHF
TGTGCCAGCAGTCTCGACTCAGGGTCGTGGCAGCCCCAGCATTTT
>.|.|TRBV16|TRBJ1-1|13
CASSQLMSPGPFF
TGTGCCAGCAGCCAATTAATGTCCCCTGGTCCCTTCTTT
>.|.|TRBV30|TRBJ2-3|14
CAWSQTLKGDTQYF
TGTGCCTGGAGTCAGACCCTAAAGGGGGATACGCAGTATTTT
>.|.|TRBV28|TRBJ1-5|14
CASSLTGDNQPQHF
TGTGCCAGCAGTTTGACGGGGGACAATCAGCCCCAGCATTTT
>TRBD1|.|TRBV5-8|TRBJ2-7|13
CASSLQGAREQYF
TGTGCCAGCAGCTTACAGGGGGCGCGGGAGCAGTACTTC
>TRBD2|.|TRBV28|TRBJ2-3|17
CASSPLNPAGLTDTQYF
TGTGCCAGCAGTCCCCTCAACCCAGCGGGACTCACAGATACGCAGTATTTT
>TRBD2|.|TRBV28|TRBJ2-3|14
CASSSLAGGDTQYF
TGTGCCAGCAGTTCTCTAGCGGGAGGAGATACGCAGTATTTT
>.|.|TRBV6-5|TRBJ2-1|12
CASSGDYNEQFF
TGTGCCAGCAGCGGCGACTACAATGAGCAGTTCTTC
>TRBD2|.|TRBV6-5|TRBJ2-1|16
CASSYQAGLSYNEQFF
TGTGCCAGCAGTTACCAAGCGGGACTGTCCTACAATGAGCAGTTCTTC
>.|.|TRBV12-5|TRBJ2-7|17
CASGFRPWTAVSYEQYF
TGTGCTAGTGGTTTCAGACCCTGGACGGCCGTCTCCTACGAGCAGTACTTC
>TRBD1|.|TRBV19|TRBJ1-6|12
CASRQGNSPLHF
TGTGCCAGTCGACAGGGGAATTCACCCCTCCACTTT
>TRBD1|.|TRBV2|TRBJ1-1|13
CASNPDRTVEAFF
TGTGCCAGCAATCCGGACAGGACCGTTGAAGCTTTCTTT
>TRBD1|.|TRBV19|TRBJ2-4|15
CASAGQGDVKNIQYF
TGTGCCAGCGCGGGACAGGGAGATGTCAAAAACATTCAGTACTTC
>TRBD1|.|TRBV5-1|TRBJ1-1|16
CASSYGQGWINTEAFF
TGCGCCAGCAGCTACGGACAGGGGTGGATAAACACTGAAGCTTTCTTT